The 18 T cell receptor beta chains in this list originate from one sample, sequenced in a study of T cells in Graves' hyperthyroidism and ophthalmopathy (dated by TCRdb to the late 2010s). The library was prepared using multiplex PCR. The sample was run on an Illumina HiSeq 2000. TCR beta CDR3 regions were amplified from RNA transcripts. The first round of RT-PCR for the TCR CDR3 was performed with the HTBI primer set and the Qiagen OneStep RT-PCR kit. TCRdb passed the public sequencing reads through fastp at Q25 and MiXCR, retaining productive beta sequences. Rows are combined by CDR3 protein, so each entry shows the most common genes and DNA. This sample gives 500,000 to 600,000 distinct CDR3 sequences in total; just under 20% of them show up just once. The ten largest clones capture around 50% of the sample. Material for sequencing was blood. Receptors originate from a man between 35 and 55 years old with Graves' ophthalmopathy.

The table lists this clonotype with many counts. V is TRBV12-3 or TRBV12-4 and J is TRBJ2-7; D is unclear. CDR3 length: 11 amino acids. V was cut by 2 bases and J by 6 bases, with 5 bases left in between. CDR3 amino acids: CASSLLSEQYF. The CDR3 DNA reads TGTGCCAGCAGTTTACTATCCGAGCAGTACTTC.

In this sample, this clonotype turned up a few times. The V gene is TRBV7-9, the J gene TRBJ2-3; TRBD1 agrees at 7 bases. V lost 5 bases and J lost 3; bases outside the gene matches: 8. In germline, CDR1 is SEHNR, CDR2 FQNEAQ (reference sequence). The CDR3 sequence is 15 residues long. The chain's CDR3 is CASSAQPGQTDTQYF. The CDR3 DNA reads as TGTGCCAGCAGCGCCCAGCCGGGACAGACAGATACGCAGTATTTT.

J is TRBJ2-5 and V is TRBV18; TRBD2 matches at 7 bases. Trimming cost V 2 bases and J 9 bases; bases outside gene matches: 9. The CDR3 runs 14 residues. The germline V gene encodes CDR1 KGHSH and CDR2 LQKENI. This CDR3 is CASSPTGTTGSQYF. CDR3 DNA sequence: TGTGCCAGCTCACCAACCGGGACTACGGGGTCCCAGTACTTC.

This clonotype was recorded many times. The CDR3 nucleotides read TGTGCCAGCAATCGAGGGGTAATGGACACTGAAGCTTTCTTT. It translates to CASNRGVMDTEAFF. The V gene is TRBV2, the J gene TRBJ1-1; tentatively, D is TRBD1 (5 bases). Deletions cut 7 bases from V and 3 bases from J, with 15 bases between. This CDR3 has 14 amino acids. Germline values: CDR1 SNHLY, CDR2 FYNNEI.

This clonotype was found a few times. V and J are TRBV9 and TRBJ2-1; possibly TRBD2 for D (7 bases). Germline V gene data show CDR1 as SGDLS and CDR2 as YYNGEE. The germline V and J ends were trimmed by 0 bases and 6 bases, with 16 bases remaining between them. The CDR3 has 16 amino acids. CDR3 residues: CASSVAWGGGRNEQFF. The CDR3 coding sequence is TGTGCCAGCAGCGTAGCTTGGGGGGGGGGGCGCAATGAGCAGTTCTTC.

This clonotype turned up a few times. The genes are TRBV12-3 or TRBV12-4 and TRBJ2-2; D perhaps matches TRBD1 (5 bases). Trimming removed 5 bases from V and 1 base from J, with 14 bases in between. This CDR3 has 16 amino acids. The CDR3: CASSPIRQKNTGELFF. DNA of the CDR3: TGTGCCAGCAGTCCGATCCGACAGAAGAACACCGGGGAGCTGTTTTTT.

The chain is built from TRBV27 and TRBJ1-3; tentatively, D is TRBD1 (5 bases). V dropped 5 bases and J dropped 0 bases, with 14 bases sitting between them. Germline V lookup: CDR1 MNHEY, CDR2 SMNVEV (reference sequence). CDR3 length: 16 residues. CDR3 sequence reads: CASSQLGVSSGNTIYF. CDR3 sequence (DNA): TGTGCCAGCAGTCAACTAGGGGTGAGCTCTGGAAACACCATATATTTT.

This clonotype was observed a few times. This sequence joins TRBV7-6 and TRBJ2-5, with a weak D call TRBD2 (7 bases). There are 15 residues in the CDR3. Trimming cost V 5 bases and J 5 bases, with 18 bases left between them. Germline V lookup: CDR1 SGHVS, CDR2 FNYEAQ. CDR3 coding DNA: TGTGCCAGCAGCCCCTTAGGGGGAGGGACGGAGACCCAGTACTTC. The encoded protein is CASSPLGGGTETQYF.

This chain joins TRBV15 and TRBJ1-5; D remains ambiguous. V shed 0 bases and J shed 9 bases, with 6 bases lying between them. The CDR3 runs 12 residues. Germline lookup yields CDR1 LNHNV and CDR2 YYDKDF (reference sequence). The CDR3 coding sequence is TGTGCCACCAGCAGAGAGCAACGGCCCCAGCATTTT. Translation: CATSREQRPQHF.

The rearrangement links TRBV29-1 to TRBJ2-5; TRBD2 aligns across 14 bases. CDR3 length: 15 amino acids. V lost 7 bases, J lost 4 bases, and 8 bases stayed unmatched. In germline, CDR1 is SQVTM, CDR2 ANQGSEA. CDR3 coding DNA: TGCAGCGGGGGACTAGCGGGAGACCCGGGAGAGACCCAGTACTTC. Amino acids: CSGGLAGDPGETQYF.

The gene calls are TRBV5-1 and TRBJ1-4; no clear D. CDR1 SGHRS and CDR2 YFSETQ come from the germline V gene. Trimming removed 0 bases from V and 8 bases from J, with 14 bases in between. The length of the CDR3 is 15 residues. The CDR3 region has the DNA TGCGCCAGCAGCTTGGCCAACGGGGTGAGGGAAAAACTGTTTTTT. This encodes CASSLANGVREKLFF.

The chain is built from TRBV10-3 and TRBJ1-1, with D possibly TRBD1 on 6 matching bases. V dropped 4 bases and J dropped 1 base, with 10 bases sitting between them. The CDR3 spans 14 residues. The V gene's germline CDR1 is ENHRY and CDR2 SYGVKD. The CDR3 DNA follows: TGTGCCATCAGTGGGACAGACCAGAACACTGAAGCTTTCTTT. Translated, it gives CAISGTDQNTEAFF.

Remarks on this clonotype: A clone one base away is much larger, so this may be a read error. This rearrangement joins TRBV7-2 to TRBJ1-4; unclear D gene. This CDR3 region has 13 residues. The V gene's germline CDR1 is SGHTA and CDR2 FQGNSA. In nucleotides, the CDR3 is TGTGCCAGCAGCTCCATCAGTTGGGAAAAACTGCTTTTT. Amino acids: CASSSISWEKLLF.

The chain employs TRBV3-1 and TRBJ1-2; D remains unclear. The CDR3 length is 14 residues. Germline CDR1 reads LGHDT; CDR2 reads YNNKEL (reference sequence). Deletions cut 1 base from V and 4 bases from J, with 10 bases between. The CDR3: CASSQVTQTYGYTF. The DNA of the CDR3 is TGTGCCAGCAGCCAAGTTACGCAGACCTATGGCTACACCTTC. The full variable domain, completed using reference TRBV3-1 and TRBJ1-2, is DTAVSQTPKYLVTQMGNDKSIKCEQNLGHDTMYWYKQDSKKFLKIMFSYNNKELIINETVPNRFSPKSPDKAHLNLHINSLELGDSAVYFCASSQVTQTYGYTFGSGTRLTVV.

This clonotype has just a few counts. Here the CDR3 DNA reads TGTGCCAGCAGCCAAGAGGGGGGGACAAGGTACGAGCAGTACTTC. It yields the protein CASSQEGGTRYEQYF. V gene TRBV3-1 combines with J gene TRBJ2-7; D might be TRBD2 (7 bases). The CDR3 contains 15 residues. From germline, CDR1 is LGHDT and CDR2 YNNKEL (reference sequence). V lost 0 bases and J 4 bases, leaving 13 bases between the germline ends.

In its sample, this clonotype was seen many times. V usage is TRBV30 and J usage is TRBJ1-1; D unclear. Germline V lookup: CDR1 GTSNPN, CDR2 SVGIG (reference sequence). V gave up 0 bases and J gave up 11 bases, with 13 bases separating them. This CDR3 has 12 amino acids. This chain's CDR3 is CAWSVSQAGAFF. The CDR3, as DNA: TGTGCCTGGAGTGTATCGCAGGCGGGGGCTTTCTTT. Full variable domain (outside the CDR3, taken from reference TRBV30 and TRBJ1-1): SQTIHQWPATLVQPVGSPLSLECTVEGTSNPNLYWYRQAAGRGLQLLFYSVGIGQISSEVPQNLSASRPQDRQFILSSKKLLLSDSGFYLCAWSVSQAGAFFGQGTRLTVV.

This clonotype was seen at least ten times. The rearrangement links TRBV20-1 to TRBJ2-3; D might be TRBD1 (6 bases). Germline loops: CDR1 DFQATT, CDR2 SNEGSKA (reference sequence). This CDR3 has 13 residues. Trimming pared 6 bases from V and 2 bases from J, leaving 12 bases between. The CDR3 loop is CSAQRTDTDTQYF. The DNA of the CDR3 is TGCAGTGCCCAGAGGACAGACACAGATACGCAGTATTTT.

This clonotype has more than one count but fewer than ten. V gene TRBV4-3 combines with J gene TRBJ2-3, with 9 bases aligning to TRBD1. The CDR3 loop spans 19 amino acids. Trimming removed 3 bases from V and 12 bases from J; junction bases left unmatched: 25. The germline gives CDR1 LGHNA, CDR2 YSLEER. CDR3 sequence: CASSQHNGQGIGAASSQYF. Written as DNA, the CDR3 is TGCGCCAGCAGCCAGCACAATGGACAGGGGATTGGAGCAGCCAGCAGTCAGTATTTT.